Shown below are 26 T cell receptor beta chains from a single sample sequenced in a study of T cell responses to AZD1222 COVID-19 vaccine. Clones were read by immunoSEQ multiplex PCR, and TCRdb kept only the in-frame ones, dropping some. The sample consists of 80,000 or so clones, more than 85% of them appearing once. The sample in question was peripheral blood, obtained on day 0 of AZD1222 vaccination. Every receptor here comes from an adult in good health.

This rearrangement joins TRBV6-2 or TRBV6-3 to TRBJ1-1; 8 positions match TRBD1. CDR1 is MNHEY, CDR2 SVGEGT, per germline. The CDR3 totals 17 residues. With V trimmed by 8 bases and J by 4 bases, 18 bases remained unmatched. CDR3 DNA: TGTGCCAGCGGCCAAGCAGGGGGCGCAGGTATAGCCACTGAAGCTTTCTTT. It yields the protein CASGQAGGAGIATEAFF.

The V and J genes are TRBV27 and TRBJ2-2, with 13 bases that match TRBD2. The V gene end was trimmed by 6 bases and the J gene end by 6 bases; junction bases not matched to a gene: 4. Germline CDR1 is MNHEY and CDR2 is SMNVEV (reference sequence). There are 15 residues in the CDR3. This CDR3 is CASRLAGGSAGELFF. Written as DNA, the CDR3 is TGTGCCAGCAGACTAGCGGGGGGGTCCGCCGGGGAGCTGTTTTTT.

The rearrangement links TRBV4-1 to TRBJ2-5; 12 bases map to TRBD1. In germline, CDR1 is MGHRA, CDR2 YSYEKL. J lost 5 bases, V lost 3 bases, and 10 bases had no gene match. The CDR3 sequence is 17 residues long. The chain's CDR3 is CASSQKGTGGAGETQYF. CDR3 DNA: TGCGCCAGCAGCCAGAAAGGGACAGGGGGCGCTGGGGAGACCCAGTACTTC.

This rearrangement joins TRBV28 to TRBJ2-7; D tentatively reads TRBD1 or TRBD2 (7 bases each). This CDR3 comprises 14 residues. Between the trimmed V and J ends, which lost 2 bases and 2 bases, there was a span of 10 bases. From germline, CDR1 is MDHEN and CDR2 SYDVKM. The CDR3 nucleotides are TGTGCCAGCAGTTTACCAGGGGGGGCCTACGAGCAGTACTTC. Protein sequence: CASSLPGGAYEQYF.

V and J are TRBV5-1 and TRBJ2-5; 9 bases match TRBD1. J gave up 5 bases and V 4 bases, and 15 bases lay outside the gene matches. The CDR3 contains 17 residues. The germline V gene encodes CDR1 SGHRS and CDR2 YFSETQ. CDR3 region: CASSRDPVGTGWETQYF. CDR3 in DNA: TGCGCCAGCAGCCGGGACCCTGTGGGGACAGGGTGGGAGACCCAGTACTTC.

J is TRBJ1-1 and V is TRBV5-1; 12 nucleotides agree with TRBD1. This CDR3 is built from 16 residues. J gave up 1 base and V 6 bases, and 7 bases lay outside the gene matches. Germline V lookup: CDR1 SGHRS, CDR2 YFSETQ. In DNA, the CDR3 is TGCGCCAGCATGGGACAGGGGGCGTCGAGGAACACTGAAGCTTTCTTT. This gives the protein CASMGQGASRNTEAFF.

The rearrangement joins TRBV4-1 to TRBJ1-2; D perhaps matches TRBD1 (5 bases). This CDR3 has 16 residues. Germline values: CDR1 MGHRA, CDR2 YSYEKL. V lost 3 bases to trimming and J lost 0 bases, with 14 bases between them. DNA of the CDR3: TGCGCCAGCAGCCACCCCGGGACCCTGACTAACTATGGCTACACCTTC. This encodes CASSHPGTLTNYGYTF.

DNA for the CDR3: TGTGCCACCAGCAGAGATTGGGCTTCCACAGATACGCAGTATTTT. Protein sequence: CATSRDWASTDTQYF. The chain couples TRBV15 to TRBJ2-3, with no clear D. In germline, CDR1 is LNHNV, CDR2 YYDKDF (reference sequence). V was shortened by 0 bases and J by 2 bases, with 9 bases between the two germline ends. The CDR3 loop spans 15 amino acids.

The chain uses TRBV7-6 and TRBJ2-4; 9 positions match TRBD1. The J segment lost 4 bases and the V segment lost 1 base, leaving 5 bases of the junction unmatched. Looked up from germline, CDR1 is SGHVS and CDR2 is FNYEAQ. The CDR3 contains 16 residues. The CDR3 reads CASSLEPGQGKNIQYF. CDR3 in DNA: TGTGCCAGCAGCTTAGAACCGGGACAGGGAAAAAACATTCAGTACTTC.

The chain combines TRBV9 with TRBJ1-2; 9 bases agree with TRBD1. Trimming took 0 bases from V and 8 from J; bases not matched to a gene: 17. Germline V CDR1 and CDR2: SGDLS, YYNGEE. The CDR3 has 18 amino acids. The CDR3 sequence is CASSVAPSLTGTGYGYTF. Written as DNA, the CDR3 is TGTGCCAGCAGCGTAGCCCCGTCTTTAACCGGGACAGGGTACGGCTACACCTTC.

The table lists this clone with a count of one. This sequence joins TRBV10-3 and TRBJ2-7, with 9 bases fitting TRBD2. Per germline, CDR1 ENHRY and CDR2 SYGVKD. This CDR3 has 13 residues. With 7 bases clipped from V and 3 bases from J, the junction kept 4 bases outside the gene matches. CDR3 in DNA: TGTGCCATCACCTCAGCGGGGGGCTACGAGCAGTACTTC. Amino acids: CAITSAGGYEQYF.

The genes are TRBV29-1 and TRBJ1-2, with D perhaps matching TRBD1 (6 bases). Germline V gene data show CDR1 as SQVTM and CDR2 as ANQGSEA. Trimming pared 4 bases from V and 4 bases from J, leaving 13 bases between. This CDR3 contains 13 residues. CDR3 DNA sequence: TGCAGCGTTGGGACAGCCGTGAGCTATGGCTACACCTTC. This gives the protein CSVGTAVSYGYTF.

This chain connects TRBV18 to TRBJ2-1; no clear D. V lost 1 base, J lost 2 bases, and 9 bases lay in between. CDR1 and CDR2 from the germline V gene are KGHSH and LQKENI. CDR3 length equals 15 residues. CDR3 sequence reads: CASSPQAQPYNEQFF. DNA for the CDR3: TGTGCCAGCTCACCACAGGCGCAGCCCTACAATGAGCAGTTCTTC.

V is TRBV27 and J is TRBJ1-4, with 8 bases fitting TRBD1. The CDR3 is 17 amino acids. Trimming took 3 bases from V and 7 from J; bases not matched to a gene: 13. CDR1 MNHEY and CDR2 SMNVEV come from the germline V gene (reference sequence). The CDR3 is CASSLPSDRENFEKLFF. Written as DNA, the CDR3 is TGTGCCAGCAGTTTGCCCTCGGACAGGGAGAATTTTGAAAAACTGTTTTTT.

The chain is built from TRBV11-3 and TRBJ1-1, with a possible D match to TRBD1 (6 bases). The germline gives CDR1 SGHNT, CDR2 YENEEA. CDR3 size: 15 residues. Trimming pared 0 bases from V and 2 bases from J, leaving 10 bases between. This CDR3 reads CASSLDGTSNTEAFF. CDR3 sequence (DNA): TGTGCCAGCAGCTTAGACGGGACAAGTAACACTGAAGCTTTCTTT.

The chain combines TRBV28 with TRBJ2-3; TRBD2 matches 11 bases. With 4 bases clipped from V and 6 bases from J, the junction kept 6 bases outside the gene matches. The germline V gene encodes CDR1 MDHEN and CDR2 SYDVKM. The CDR3 length is 15 residues. The CDR3 region is CASSSLAGEGDTQYF. The CDR3 DNA sequence: TGTGCCAGCAGTTCACTAGCGGGGGAGGGGGATACGCAGTATTTT.

The J gene is TRBJ2-3, the V gene TRBV5-4; D gene ambiguous. There are 13 residues in the CDR3. Between the trimmed V and J ends, which lost 0 bases and 0 bases, there was a span of 2 bases. Germline CDR1 is SGHNT and CDR2 is YYREEE (reference sequence). The DNA of the CDR3 is TGTGCCAGCAGCTTGGACAGCACAGATACGCAGTATTTT. It codes for CASSLDSTDTQYF.

This chain uses TRBV27 with TRBJ1-3; perhaps TRBD1 as D (6 bases). Germline-derived CDR1 and CDR2 are MNHEY and SMNVEV (reference sequence). Trimming left V 2 bases short and J 2 bases short, with 7 bases between. The CDR3 is made up of 14 amino acids. The CDR3: CASSLAGAGNTIYF. CDR3 bases: TGTGCCAGCAGTTTAGCAGGGGCTGGAAACACCATATATTTT.

The rearrangement joins TRBV28 to TRBJ1-4; 7 nucleotides match TRBD1. CDR3 size: 15 residues. V was pared by 5 bases and J by 2 bases, with 5 bases of the junction left unmatched. Germline assignment: CDR1 MDHEN and CDR2 SYDVKM. The CDR3 bases are TGTGCCAGCAGTCTCCAGGGGGGGACTAATGAAAAACTGTTTTTT. Translation: CASSLQGGTNEKLFF.

A remark on this clone: Other nucleotide sequences from this sample produce the same CDR3. This chain joins TRBV7-9 and TRBJ1-1, with 7 bases matching TRBD1. The CDR3 extends over 14 amino acids. The junction had 8 bases not matched to a gene; V was cut back by 5 bases and J by 5 bases. The V gene's germline CDR1 is SEHNR and CDR2 FQNEAQ (reference sequence). CDR3 DNA sequence: TGTGCCAGCAGCCCCGACAGGGAGGGGACTGAAGCTTTCTTT. Encoded protein: CASSPDREGTEAFF.

The chain is built from TRBV19 and TRBJ1-5, with TRBD1 matching 10 bases. V lost 6 bases and J lost 4; bases outside the gene matches: 9. Germline CDR1 reads LNHDA; CDR2 reads SQIVND (reference sequence). This CDR3 is 16 amino acids long. CDR3 sequence (DNA): TGTGCCAGTAGCGACCGGGACAGGGGCCCTAATCAGCCCCAGCATTTT. Its protein is CASSDRDRGPNQPQHF. Based on the CDR3 plus reference TRBV19 and TRBJ1-5, the full variable domain is DGGITQSPKYLFRKEGQNVTLSCEQNLNHDAMYWYRQDPGQGLRLIYYSQIVNDFQKGDIAEGYSVSREKKESFPLTVTSAQKNPTAFYLCASSDRDRGPNQPQHFGDGTRLSIL.

This chain connects TRBV3-1 (or the pseudogene TRBV3-2) to TRBJ1-2; 7 nucleotides match TRBD1. The junction had 0 bases not matched to a gene; V was cut back by 4 bases and J by 4 bases. The CDR3 is 12 amino acids. Germline V lookup: CDR1 LGHDT, CDR2 YNNKEL (reference sequence). The DNA of the CDR3 is TGTGCCAGCAGCCGACAGGGCTATGGCTACACCTTC. The encoded protein is CASSRQGYGYTF.

The chain has TRBV5-1 and TRBJ2-1, with D perhaps TRBD2 (5 bases). Germline V lookup: CDR1 SGHRS, CDR2 YFSETQ. The CDR3 has 14 residues. Trimming took 4 bases from V and 8 from J, leaving 16 bases between them. CDR3 in DNA: TGCGCCAGCAGCACGGGGTCGGGATTGGATGAGCAGTTCTTC. Translation: CASSTGSGLDEQFF.

V usage is TRBV28 and J usage is TRBJ1-4; D might be TRBD1 (5 bases). This CDR3 spans 14 amino acids. The V end was cut by 5 bases, the J end by 7 bases, with 14 bases between. Germline V CDR1 and CDR2: MDHEN, SYDVKM. The CDR3 sequence is CASSPGGEAEKLFF. CDR3 nucleotide sequence: TGTGCCAGCAGTCCTGGGGGGGAGGCTGAAAAACTGTTTTTT.

This clone occurred once. The gene calls are TRBV18 and TRBJ1-2, with 9 bases that match TRBD1. After removal of 3 bases from V and 4 bases from J, the junction contained 6 bases not matched to a gene. The V gene's germline CDR1 is KGHSH and CDR2 LQKENI. The CDR3 extends over 15 amino acids. Here the CDR3 reads CASSPTGQGSYGYTF. CDR3 DNA sequence: TGTGCCAGCTCACCGACCGGACAGGGGAGCTATGGCTACACCTTC. Combining the CDR3 with reference TRBV18 and TRBJ1-2 gives the whole variable domain NAGVMQNPRHLVRRRGQEARLRCSPMKGHSHVYWYRQLPEEGLKFMVYLQKENIIDESGMPKERFSAEFPKEGPSILRIQQVVRGDSAAYFCASSPTGQGSYGYTFGSGTRLTVV.

V gene TRBV18 combines with J gene TRBJ1-4; D gene uncertain. V gave up 0 bases and J gave up 8 bases, with 10 bases separating them. Per the germline V gene, CDR1 is KGHSH and CDR2 is LQKENI. CDR3 length: 14 amino acids. The CDR3 coding sequence is TGTGCCAGCTCACCACCGACGACTCGAGAAAAACTGTTTTTT. Translated, it gives CASSPPTTREKLFF.